This T cell receptor beta chain came from a study of T-cell memory formation after mild COVID-19. Study-level background: Among the donors, TCR clusters were largely specific to each donor. General study findings and limits: Among contracting clones, CD4+ were mainly CM/EM and CD8+ enriched in EMRA. Pre-infection memory contained some responding clones, which suggested that cross-reactive memory had joined.

Constant-segment primers were used for 5'RACE, and the resulting TCR alpha and TCR beta cDNA libraries carried sample barcodes and UMIs. From the 5' RACE reads, TCRdb called clonotypes with MiXCR, one entry per CDR3 protein. Of about 110,000 distinct CDR3 sequences in the sample, 15% to 20% were seen once. V shed 0 bases and J 0 bases; nucleotides not matched to a gene: 4. CDR1 and CDR2 (germline): LGHNA, YSLEER. The CDR3 extends over 17 amino acids. This clonotype appeared once. The antigen is not known. The chain carries TRBV4-3 and TRBJ2-3; 9 nucleotides match TRBD1. Material: PBMCs or a T cell subset sorted from them (not recorded which). This sequence was found in a man younger than 30 who had mild COVID-19 (a few samples of this study predate the infection). Cell type and time point are not known. This CDR3 reads CASSQDRTGASTDTQYF. In DNA form, the CDR3 reads TGCGCCAGCAGCCAAGATAGGACAGGGGCGAGCACAGATACGCAGTATTTT.